Detailed here is one T cell receptor (beta chain). RNA, at roughly 0.45 to 1 ug, was reverse transcribed with random hexamers. TCRdb processed the immunoSEQ multiplex PCR reads anew with MiXCR; each CDR3 protein has one entry. The table has some 200,000 distinct CDR3 sequences, around 90% seen once; the top ten hold 0.087%. The source of the sample is a study of CD8 T cells in Susac syndrome. This CDR3 has 12 amino acids. Deletions cut 3 bases from V and 6 bases from J, with 10 bases between. CDR1 and CDR2 (germline): DFQATT, SNEGSKA (reference sequence). The authors sequenced TCR beta from blood CD8+ and CD4+ T cells.

The J gene is TRBJ2-3, the V gene TRBV20-1; possibly TRBD1 for D (6 bases). This clonotype was sampled from a human donor with Susac syndrome. Sequences were obtained from CD4+ T cells from PBMCs. The CDR3 reads CSARGAMDTQYF. The CDR3, as DNA: TGCAGTGCTAGGGGGGCGATGGATACGCAGTATTTT.